This T cell receptor beta chain was recorded in a study of T cells in Graves' hyperthyroidism and ophthalmopathy. Points from the study as a whole: Researchers report that a 13 V-J model separated ophthalmopathy from stable hyperthyroidism.

The V gene lost 2 bases and the J gene lost 4 bases, with 17 bases spanning the gap. CDR1 is MNHEY, CDR2 SVGAGI, per germline. This CDR3 is 16 amino acids long. It was RNA transcripts that yielded the amplified TCR beta CDR3 regions. The TCR CDR3 first-round RT-PCR relied on the HTBI primer set. One entry per CDR3 protein, called by TCRdb with MiXCR from the multiplex PCR reads. There are nearly 600,000 distinct CDR3 sequences in the sample; approximately 13% occur only once, and approximately 5.7% lies in the top ten. There are many counts of this clonotype. What it recognizes is unknown. The genes are TRBV6-5 and TRBJ1-2; D is unresolved. This sequence was found in a woman in her 30s with Graves' hyperthyroidism that later progressed to Graves' ophthalmopathy. Sequencing was performed on blood. The CDR3, as DNA: TGTGCCAGCAGTTACCCTCTGAGCGGAGACCCCTATGGCTACACCTTC. The encoded protein is CASSYPLSGDPYGYTF.